This TCR beta chain originates from a study of cytomegalovirus exposure and HLA in healthy donors. The study, taken as a whole, reports: When the data were analyzed later, several of the most significant clusters appeared to be linked to common viral pathogens.

The germline CDR1 and CDR2 sequences are MNHNS and SASEGT. CDR3 length: 15 amino acids. V shed 5 bases and J shed 0 bases, with 11 bases lying between them. Primers: 60 Vbeta forward and 13 Jbeta reverse. The table came from immunoSEQ multiplex PCR; TCRdb's copy has only in-frame clones and leaves some out. The table records roughly 140,000 clones, around three fifths of them present only once. About this clone: Its antigen is as yet unknown.

The clonotype originates from a woman aged 25 to 39 in good health and CMV-seropositive. Specimen: PBMCs. V and J are TRBV6-1 and TRBJ1-5; a weak D match, TRBD1 (6 bases). The CDR3 bases are TGTGCCAGCAGTAGGGACATTTATAGCAATCAGCCCCAGCATTTT. Protein product: CASSRDIYSNQPQHF.